Listed below are T cell receptor beta chains from one sample, sequenced in a study of T cell responses to AZD1222 COVID-19 vaccine. Data came from immunoSEQ multiplex PCR; TCRdb stores just in-frame clones and leaves some out. The sample contains 60,000 to 70,000 clones, around 82% of which appear only once. The sequences come from peripheral blood, collected on day 0 of AZD1222 vaccination. The receptors come from an adult in good health. Both conserved end residues are part of each CDR3. The D gene is left open where the match is weak. Not every row has a clone size; where given, it reads once, few, many or a size class.

V gene	J gene	D gene	clone size	CDR3 protein	CDR3 DNA
TRBV7-2	TRBJ2-1	TRBD1	.	CASSERTGGYNEQFF	TGTGCCAGCAGCGAACGGACAGGGGGCTACAATGAGCAGTTCTTC
TRBV2	TRBJ2-5	.	.	CASSESPSRGETQYF	TGTGCCAGCAGTGAATCTCCCTCGAGGGGAGAGACCCAGTACTTC
TRBV7-9	TRBJ1-2	.	once	CASSLTGFPYGYTF	TGTGCCAGTTCCTTGACAGGATTTCCCTATGGCTACACCTTC
TRBV5-5	TRBJ2-7	.	.	CASTPVLSGQRYEQYF	TGTGCCAGCACCCCCGTCTTGTCAGGGCAAAGGTACGAGCAGTACTTC
TRBV12-3/TRBV12-4	TRBJ1-2	.	once	CASSSAGAKGYTF	TGTGCCAGCAGTTCCGCCGGCGCGAAAGGCTACACCTTC
TRBV6-5	TRBJ1-5	TRBD1	.	CASSTSGQGNQPQHF	TGTGCCAGCAGCACCTCTGGACAGGGAAATCAGCCCCAGCATTTT
TRBV5-1	TRBJ2-3	TRBD1	.	CASSPGQGTSTDTQYF	TGCGCCAGCAGCCCAGGACAGGGAACAAGCACAGATACGCAGTATTTT
TRBV6-7	TRBJ1-4	.	.	CASSYMGTNEKLFF	TGTGCCAGCAGTTACATGGGGACTAATGAAAAACTGTTTTTT
TRBV4-1	TRBJ1-5	TRBD1	.	CASSHGQGSWSNQPQHF	TGCGCCAGCAGCCACGGACAGGGTTCTTGGAGCAATCAGCCCCAGCATTTT
TRBV6-5	TRBJ1-4	TRBD1	once	CASSFDRGGEKLFF	TGTGCCAGCAGTTTCGACAGGGGTGGAGAAAAACTGTTTTTT
TRBV6-2/TRBV6-3	TRBJ1-1	TRBD1	.	CASSTGGRTEAFF	TGTGCCAGCAGTACAGGGGGCCGAACTGAAGCTTTCTTT
TRBV5-1	TRBJ2-3	TRBD2	.	CARLGRGGRTDTQYF	TGCGCCCGCCTGGGGCGGGGGGGCAGAACAGATACGCAGTATTTT
TRBV14	TRBJ2-1	TRBD2	.	CASSQDWSSGDNEQFF	TGTGCCAGCAGCCAAGATTGGTCTAGCGGGGACAATGAGCAGTTCTTC
TRBV11-2	TRBJ2-1	TRBD2	.	CASSLGLANEQFF	TGTGCCAGCAGCTTAGGACTAGCGAATGAGCAGTTCTTC
TRBV7-2	TRBJ1-5	.	.	CASSLGTATNQPQHF	TGTGCCAGCAGCTTAGGGACAGCTACCAATCAGCCCCAGCATTTT
TRBV28	TRBJ1-5	.	few	CASSRTGYQPQHF	TGTGCCAGCAGTCGCACAGGGTATCAGCCCCAGCATTTT
TRBV28	TRBJ1-3	.	.	CASSPRPGNTIYF	TGTGCCAGCAGTCCCCGCCCTGGAAACACCATATATTTT
TRBV5-1	TRBJ2-3	.	once	CASSLAGGSYTDTQYF	TGCGCCAGCAGCCTGGCGGGCGGGTCCTACACAGATACGCAGTATTTT
TRBV20-1	TRBJ2-7	.	once	CSASSGYGDEQYF	TGCAGTGCTAGTTCTGGGTATGGCGACGAGCAGTACTTC
TRBV5-1	TRBJ2-7	.	.	CASSPDYEQYF	TGCGCCAGCAGCCCAGACTACGAGCAGTACTTC
TRBV5-4	TRBJ2-7	TRBD1	.	CASSKQGTWDDEQYF	TGTGCCAGCAGCAAACAGGGGACATGGGATGACGAGCAGTACTTC
TRBV9	TRBJ2-3	.	.	CASSVVSDPDTQYF	TGTGCCAGCAGCGTAGTCAGCGACCCAGATACGCAGTATTTT
TRBV19	TRBJ1-1	.	once	CASSSGEPGGEAFF	TGTGCCAGTAGTTCCGGGGAACCGGGCGGTGAAGCTTTCTTT
TRBV14	TRBJ2-7	TRBD1	.	CASSLPGQGIWEQYF	TGTGCCAGCAGCCTACCGGGACAGGGGATATGGGAGCAGTACTTC
TRBV5-5	TRBJ2-7	TRBD2	.	CASSQGLAGVSYEQYF	TGTGCCAGCAGCCAGGGACTAGCGGGGGTCTCCTACGAGCAGTACTTC